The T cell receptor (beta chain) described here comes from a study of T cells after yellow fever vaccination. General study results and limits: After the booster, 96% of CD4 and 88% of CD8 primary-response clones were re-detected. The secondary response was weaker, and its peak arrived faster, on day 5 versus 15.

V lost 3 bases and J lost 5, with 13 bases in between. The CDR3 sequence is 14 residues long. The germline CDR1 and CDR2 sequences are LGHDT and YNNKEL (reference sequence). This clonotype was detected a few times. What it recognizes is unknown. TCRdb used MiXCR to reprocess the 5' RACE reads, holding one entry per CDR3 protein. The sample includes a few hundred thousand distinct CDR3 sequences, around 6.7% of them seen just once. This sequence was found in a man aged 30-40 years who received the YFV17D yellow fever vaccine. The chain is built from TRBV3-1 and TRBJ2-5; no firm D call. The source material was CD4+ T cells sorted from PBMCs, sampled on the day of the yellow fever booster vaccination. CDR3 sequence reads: CASSHTPLRETQYF. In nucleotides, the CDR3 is TGTGCCAGCAGCCATACCCCCCTACGGGAGACCCAGTACTTC.